This TCR beta chain stems from a study of STAT3 mutations in large granular lymphocyte leukemia (dated by TCRdb to between 2019 and 2020). As for the study more broadly: In roughly half of the longitudinally sequenced T-LGLL patients, canonical activating STAT3 mutations were detected. From an initial cohort of a few hundred LGL patients, 15 to 20 representative T-LGLL cases were selected for longitudinal TCRbeta and STAT3 sequencing. As controls, the study also included longitudinal sequencing of a couple of patients with natural killer LGL leukemia. Each patient was sequenced at an average of around 4 time points, ranging from 2 to 8 samplings. One or more immunosuppressive therapy regimens were given to more than half of T-LGLL patients, and hematologic response was seen in about 40% of the treated patients. Patients with T-cell large granular lymphocyte leukemia underwent serial deep sequencing of TCRbeta CDR3 and STAT3 to reconstruct clonal hierarchy and dynamics.

After removal of 4 bases from V and 4 bases from J, the junction retains 13 bases not matched to a gene. The CDR3 sequence holds 17 residues, the cysteine and phenylalanine included. Here the CDR3 DNA is all that survives: 51 bases in frame from base 1. For CDR1 and CDR2, the germline V gene lists MGHRA and YSYEKL. DNA was extracted from blood mononuclear cells, with the same DNA used for both TCR and STAT3 sequencing. Of note for this clone: This clone's antigen is unknown. No qualities accompany the bases; no much larger clone lies one base away.

What the authors observed across the whole study: Dominant TCR clone burden was found to exceed STAT3 mutant burden in several patients, suggesting that STAT3 mutation arose secondarily within a pre-expanded clone. The linking of therapy response to changes in TCR clonal burden was complicated by variable intervals between samplings and differing treatment regimens. TCR clonotype switching after therapy was observed in 6 of 18 patients, and all newly emerging clones were found to be STAT3 wild type. At least one immunodominant TCRbeta clonotype was present in every T-LGLL patient, and multiple immunodominant subclonotypes appeared in about half of the T-LGLL patients. Because no samples were available when a clone first appeared, clonal expansion was inferred from samplings taken at other points. Because codominant clonotypes persisted in some patients, a small but highly pathogenic clone may have been missed.

TCRbeta libraries were sequenced on an Illumina MiSeq, and an average of around 44,000 productive templates per sample was obtained. Multiplex PCR amplification was used to generate TCRbeta CDR3 libraries with the immunoSEQ assay. The study's processing was this. Repertoire diversity was calculated as previously defined, with values near 0 taken to indicate extremely monoclonal samples. The source is immuneACCESS, and TCRdb retained only in-frame sequences with V and J called. Part of the clones is not carried over; for the studies checked, unresolved V genes explain less than half of this, and the remainder is unexplained. V, J and clone size reflect that table, while D and trimming were determined from the DNA. The sample profile shows about 42,000 clones; roughly 81% of them were found once. The top ten constitute 0.43% of the sample.

The V gene is TRBV4-1 and the J gene is TRBJ1-5, and 7 bases in between align with TRBD1. This clonotype originated in a human donor with T large granular lymphocyte leukemia. Some clones in this sample may be carry-over from other donors' samples. The source material was PBMCs. The bases are TGCGCCAGCAGCCTCGGGGAAGGGGGCTTAATTAATCAGCCCCAGCATTTT. It is translated as CASSLGEGGLINQPQHF.